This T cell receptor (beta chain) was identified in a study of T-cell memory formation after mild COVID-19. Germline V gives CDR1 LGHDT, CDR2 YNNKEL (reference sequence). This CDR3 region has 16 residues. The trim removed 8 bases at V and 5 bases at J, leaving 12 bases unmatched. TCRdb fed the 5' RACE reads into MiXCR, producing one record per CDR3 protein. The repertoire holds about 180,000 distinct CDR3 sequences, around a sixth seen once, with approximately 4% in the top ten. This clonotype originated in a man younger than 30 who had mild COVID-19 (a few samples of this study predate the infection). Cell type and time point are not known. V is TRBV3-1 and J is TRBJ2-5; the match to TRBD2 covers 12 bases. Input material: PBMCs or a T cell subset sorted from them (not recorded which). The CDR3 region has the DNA TGTGCCAGCCTCGGACTAGCGGGGATGGAGAGGGAGACCCAGTACTTC. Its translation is CASLGLAGMERETQYF.